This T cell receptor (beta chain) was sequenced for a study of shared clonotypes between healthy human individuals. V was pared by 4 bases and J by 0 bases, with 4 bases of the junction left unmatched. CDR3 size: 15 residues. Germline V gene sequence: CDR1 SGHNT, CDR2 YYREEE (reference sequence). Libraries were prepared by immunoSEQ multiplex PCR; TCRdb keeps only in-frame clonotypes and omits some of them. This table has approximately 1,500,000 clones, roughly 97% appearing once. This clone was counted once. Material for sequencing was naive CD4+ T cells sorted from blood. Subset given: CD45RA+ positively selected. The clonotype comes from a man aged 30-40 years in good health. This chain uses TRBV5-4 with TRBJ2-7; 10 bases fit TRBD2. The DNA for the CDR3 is TGTGCCAGCAGCCAAAGGACTAGCGGCTCCTACGAGCAGTACTTC. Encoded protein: CASSQRTSGSYEQYF.